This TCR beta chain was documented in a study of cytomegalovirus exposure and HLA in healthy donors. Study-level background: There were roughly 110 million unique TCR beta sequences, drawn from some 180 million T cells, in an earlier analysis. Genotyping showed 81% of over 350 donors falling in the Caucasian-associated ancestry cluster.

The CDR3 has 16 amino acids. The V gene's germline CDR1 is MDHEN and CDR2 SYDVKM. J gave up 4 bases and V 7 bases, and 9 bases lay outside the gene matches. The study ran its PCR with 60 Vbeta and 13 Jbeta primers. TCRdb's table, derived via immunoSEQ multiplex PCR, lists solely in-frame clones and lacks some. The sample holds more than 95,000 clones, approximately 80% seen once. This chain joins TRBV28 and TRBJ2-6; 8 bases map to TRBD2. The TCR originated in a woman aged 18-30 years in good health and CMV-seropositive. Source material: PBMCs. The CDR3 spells CASTSGGRRGANVLTF. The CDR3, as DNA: TGTGCCAGCACCTCGGGGGGGAGGAGAGGGGCCAACGTCCTGACTTTC.